This T cell receptor (beta chain) was sequenced for a study of blood T cell repertoires in COVID-19. Only in-frame clones appear in the TCRdb table, and some are missing; sequencing was by immunoSEQ multiplex PCR. Of under 200,000 clones detected, over 75% appear once; the ten largest clones hold about 10%. V lost 5 bases to trimming and J lost 4 bases, with 15 bases between them. The CDR3 is 14 residues long. The germline V gene has CDR1 SGHTS and CDR2 YDEGEE. This clone was observed a single time. The source material was PBMCs or T cells enriched from blood (not recorded which). This rearrangement joins TRBV5-8 to TRBJ1-2; D is possibly TRBD1 (5 bases). This TCR came from a middle-aged man who had recovered from COVID-19. For the CDR3, the DNA is TGTGCCAGCAGTTATTTGGGACTATCCTATGGCTACACCTTC. Translated: CASSYLGLSYGYTF.